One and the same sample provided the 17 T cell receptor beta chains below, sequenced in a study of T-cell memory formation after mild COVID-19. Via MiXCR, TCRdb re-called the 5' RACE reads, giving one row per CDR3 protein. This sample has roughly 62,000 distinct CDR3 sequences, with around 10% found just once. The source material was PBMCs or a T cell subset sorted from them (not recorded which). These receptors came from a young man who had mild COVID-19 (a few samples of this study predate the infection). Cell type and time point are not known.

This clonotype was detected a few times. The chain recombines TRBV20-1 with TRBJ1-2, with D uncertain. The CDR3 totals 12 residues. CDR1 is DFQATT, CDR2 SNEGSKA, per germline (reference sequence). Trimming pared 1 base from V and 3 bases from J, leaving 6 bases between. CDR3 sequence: CSARAEDYGYTF. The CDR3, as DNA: TGCAGTGCTAGAGCAGAAGACTATGGCTACACCTTC.

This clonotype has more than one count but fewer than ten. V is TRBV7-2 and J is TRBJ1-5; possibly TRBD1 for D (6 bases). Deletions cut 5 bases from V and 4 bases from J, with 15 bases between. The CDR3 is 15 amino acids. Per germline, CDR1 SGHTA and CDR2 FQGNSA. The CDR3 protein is CASSVERGRNQPQHF. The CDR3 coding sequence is TGTGCCAGCAGCGTAGAACGGGGGCGTAATCAGCCCCAGCATTTT.

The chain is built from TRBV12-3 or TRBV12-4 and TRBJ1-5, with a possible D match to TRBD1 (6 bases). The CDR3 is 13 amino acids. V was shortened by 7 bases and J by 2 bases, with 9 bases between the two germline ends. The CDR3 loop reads CASNAGGNQPQHF. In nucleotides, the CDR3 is TGTGCCAGCAACGCAGGGGGCAATCAGCCCCAGCATTTT.

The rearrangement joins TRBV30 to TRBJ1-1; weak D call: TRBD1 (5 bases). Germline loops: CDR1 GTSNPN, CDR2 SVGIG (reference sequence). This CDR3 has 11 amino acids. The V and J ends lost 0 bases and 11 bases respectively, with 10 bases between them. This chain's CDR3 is CAWSVQGHAFF. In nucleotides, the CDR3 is TGTGCCTGGAGTGTGCAGGGCCACGCTTTCTTT.

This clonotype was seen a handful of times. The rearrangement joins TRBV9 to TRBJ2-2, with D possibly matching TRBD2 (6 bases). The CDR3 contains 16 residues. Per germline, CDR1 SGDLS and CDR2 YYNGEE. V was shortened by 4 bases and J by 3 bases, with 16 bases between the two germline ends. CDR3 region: CASSLRERLDTGELFF. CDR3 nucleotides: TGTGCCAGCAGCCTCCGGGAGCGGCTGGACACCGGGGAGCTGTTTTTT.

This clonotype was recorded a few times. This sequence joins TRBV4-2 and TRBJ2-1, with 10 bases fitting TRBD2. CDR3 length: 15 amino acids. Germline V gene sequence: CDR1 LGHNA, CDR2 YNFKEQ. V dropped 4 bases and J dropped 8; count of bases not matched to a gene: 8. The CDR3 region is CASSPERGGLDEQFF. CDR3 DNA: TGTGCCAGCAGCCCCGAGCGGGGGGGCCTGGATGAGCAGTTCTTC.

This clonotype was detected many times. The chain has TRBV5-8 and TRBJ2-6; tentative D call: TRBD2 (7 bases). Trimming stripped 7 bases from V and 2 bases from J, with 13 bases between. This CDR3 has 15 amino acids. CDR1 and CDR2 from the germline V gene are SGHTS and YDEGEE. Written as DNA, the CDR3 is TGTGCCAGCCACACGCGGGGGCCTGGGGCCAACGTCCTGACTTTC. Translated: CASHTRGPGANVLTF.

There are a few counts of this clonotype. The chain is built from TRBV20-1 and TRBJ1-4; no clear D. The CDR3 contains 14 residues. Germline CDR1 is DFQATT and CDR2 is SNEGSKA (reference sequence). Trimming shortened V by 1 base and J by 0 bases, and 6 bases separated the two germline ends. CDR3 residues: CSARAGATNEKLFF. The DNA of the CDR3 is TGCAGTGCTAGAGCGGGCGCAACTAATGAAAAACTGTTTTTT.

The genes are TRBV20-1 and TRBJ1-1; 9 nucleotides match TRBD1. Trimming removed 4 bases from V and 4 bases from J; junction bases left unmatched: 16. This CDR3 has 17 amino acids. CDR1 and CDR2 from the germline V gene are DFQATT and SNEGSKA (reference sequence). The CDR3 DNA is TGCAGTGCTACTGGAGCCGGGACAGGGCCCCCGAGCACTGAAGCTTTCTTT. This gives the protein CSATGAGTGPPSTEAFF.

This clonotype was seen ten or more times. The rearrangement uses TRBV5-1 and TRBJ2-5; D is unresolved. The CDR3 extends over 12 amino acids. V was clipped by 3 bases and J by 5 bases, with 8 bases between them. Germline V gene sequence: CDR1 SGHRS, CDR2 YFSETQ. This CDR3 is CASSSGWETQYF. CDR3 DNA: TGCGCCAGCAGCTCCGGATGGGAGACCCAGTACTTC.

In DNA, the CDR3 is TGCGCCAGTAGGGGGTATAATTCACCCCTCCACTTT. It is translated as CASRGYNSPLHF. The rearrangement uses TRBV4-3 and TRBJ1-6; a possible D gene is TRBD1 (6 bases). V was trimmed by 9 bases and J by 4 bases, leaving 7 bases between them. CDR1 LGHNA and CDR2 YSLEER come from the germline V gene. CDR3 length: 12 residues.

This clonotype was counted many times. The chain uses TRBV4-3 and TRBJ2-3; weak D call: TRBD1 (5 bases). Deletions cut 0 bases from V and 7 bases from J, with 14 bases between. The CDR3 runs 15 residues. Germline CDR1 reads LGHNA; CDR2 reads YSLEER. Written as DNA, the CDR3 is TGCGCCAGCAGCCAAGATGGCCAGGGTTCGTATACGCAGTATTTT. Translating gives CASSQDGQGSYTQYF.

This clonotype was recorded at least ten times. CDR3 DNA sequence: TGTGCCAGCAGACGAGCGGGGGGTAGCCATGAGCAGTTCTTC. Translation gives CASRRAGGSHEQFF. This chain links TRBV6-2 or TRBV6-3 with TRBJ2-1, with 9 bases aligning to TRBD2. CDR3 length: 14 amino acids. V lost 6 bases, J lost 8 bases, and 8 bases stayed unmatched. Germline V gives CDR1 MNHEY, CDR2 SVGEGT.

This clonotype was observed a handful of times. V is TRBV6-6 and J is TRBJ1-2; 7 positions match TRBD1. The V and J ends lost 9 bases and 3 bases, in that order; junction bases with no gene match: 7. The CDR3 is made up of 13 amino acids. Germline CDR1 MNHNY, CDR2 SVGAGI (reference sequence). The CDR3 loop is CASDPTGYYGYTF. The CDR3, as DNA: TGTGCCAGTGACCCGACAGGGTACTATGGCTACACCTTC.

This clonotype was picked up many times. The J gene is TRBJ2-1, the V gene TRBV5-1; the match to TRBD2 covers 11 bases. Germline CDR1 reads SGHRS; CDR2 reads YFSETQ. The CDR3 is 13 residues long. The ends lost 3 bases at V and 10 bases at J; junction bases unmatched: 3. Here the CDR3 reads CASSYPSGGEQFF. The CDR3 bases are TGCGCCAGCAGCTACCCTAGCGGGGGGGAGCAGTTCTTC.

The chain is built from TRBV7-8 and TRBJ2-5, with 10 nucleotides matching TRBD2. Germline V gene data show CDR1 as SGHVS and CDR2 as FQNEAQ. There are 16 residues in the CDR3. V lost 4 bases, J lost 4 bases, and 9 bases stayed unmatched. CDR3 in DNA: TGTGCCAGCAGCTCGGAGCGGGGGGGCCTCCGAGAGACCCAGTACTTC. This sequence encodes CASSSERGGLRETQYF.

The CDR3 bases are TGTGCCAGCAGTCAGAAAGAGACCCAGTACTTC. Translation gives CASSQKETQYF. The J gene is TRBJ2-5, the V gene TRBV6-6; D is unresolved. V shed 5 bases and J shed 3 bases, with 4 bases lying between them. The CDR3 runs 11 residues. Germline assignment: CDR1 MNHNY and CDR2 SVGAGI (reference sequence).